This T cell receptor (beta chain) is from a study of T cell responses to AZD1222 COVID-19 vaccine. A note on this clone: Its antigen is as yet unknown.

The method was immunoSEQ multiplex PCR; TCRdb's version includes in-frame clones alone and lacks a portion of them. Of around 100,000 clones detected, 70% to 90% appear once; the ten largest clones hold less than 2.5%. Germline values: CDR1 SGHAT, CDR2 FQNNGV. CDR3 size: 15 residues. V lost 4 bases and J 1 base, leaving 11 bases between the germline ends. General observations from the study: Among spike-specific TCRs, nearly half reportedly target unmutated variant regions.

This chain links TRBV11-2 with TRBJ2-1; D may be TRBD2 (5 bases). The clonotype originates from an adult who received the AZD1222 COVID-19 vaccine. Here the sequenced sample was peripheral blood, taken 28 days after the second AZD1222 dose. CDR3: CASSSDGNSYNEQFF. The CDR3 DNA reads as TGTGCCAGCAGCTCCGACGGGAATTCCTACAATGAGCAGTTCTTC.